The source of this T cell receptor (beta chain) is a study of low-dose radiotherapy and immunotherapy resistance in tumors. Study in general: Treatment of Cohort 1 consisted of 0.5 Gy per fraction every 2 weeks, adding up to 6.5 Gy.

TRAV and TRBV primers primed cDNA for both TCRalpha and TCRbeta. A roughly 19-cycle PCR with a constant-region primer and V-primer adapter amplified TCRs. TCRdb redid the calling of the reads with MiXCR, one entry per CDR3 protein. The profile shows 14,000 to 15,000 distinct CDR3 sequences, roughly 50% of them singletons. It was nivolumab, ipilimumab, aspirin, low-dose cyclophosphamide and low-dose radiotherapy that donors received. CDR1 and CDR2 (germline): ENHRY, SYGVKD. Trimming shortened V by 11 bases and J by 0 bases, and 17 bases separated the two germline ends. The CDR3 runs to 15 residues. The sequence was obtained from a human donor with advanced metastatic prostate, ovarian, gallbladder or colorectal cancer (not recorded which). This table probably holds off-target reads from a library built for another chain. The rearrangement links TRBV10-3 to TRBJ1-3; D is uncertain. The CDR3 is CAVRRPTYSGNTIYF. The CDR3 DNA reads TGTGCCGTCCGGCGGCCTACTTACTCTGGAAACACCATATATTTT.